Described below is a single T cell receptor (beta chain) sequence and its context. Trimming removed 3 bases from V and 2 bases from J, with 12 bases in between. The CDR3 has 15 residues. The germline gives CDR1 ENHRY, CDR2 SYGVKD. Per the study methods: Reference gene primer amplification gave nucleated cell count estimates. The data were produced by immunoSEQ multiplex PCR, yet TCRdb's version contains in-frame clones alone and is incomplete. D and trimming come from the DNA, and the V and J calls and clone size come from that table. The sample has about 270,000 clones, about 89% seen once. The data originate from a study of blood T cell repertoires in COVID-19.

The sequencing sample was made of peripheral blood. This clonotype was obtained from a man aged 50 to 59 with acute or convalescent COVID-19. This sequence joins TRBV10-3 and TRBJ2-3; D perhaps matches TRBD2 (5 bases). CDR3 sequence reads: CAISDTQRFTDTQYF. The CDR3 DNA follows: TGTGCCATCAGTGATACCCAGCGGTTCACAGATACGCAGTATTTT.